These T cell receptor beta chains were read from a single sample in a study of human T cells and chemical hapten exposure. MiXCR was run by TCRdb on the RACE reads, yielding one entry per CDR3 protein. Here the sample spans 85,000 to 90,000 distinct CDR3 sequences, 8% to 10% being singletons. Sequencing was performed on whole blood, taken in connection with sensitization to the hapten diphenylcyclopropenone (DPC). The receptor source for this set is a woman aged 40 to 50 with alopecia areata. Some clones in this sample may be carry-over from other donors' samples. Both conserved end residues are part of each CDR3. Each record gives: V gene, D gene, clone size, J gene, CDR3 DNA, CDR3 protein. A D gene is named only where the DNA matches it firmly. Expanded clones get a size class; other rows say once, few or many, or leave the size out.

TRBV7-9	.	few	TRBJ1-2	TGTGCCAGCAGCTCTATCTCTCCGACAGAAATCTTCTATGGCTACACCTTC	CASSSISPTEIFYGYTF
TRBV2	TRBD2	many	TRBJ2-2	TGTGCCAGCAGTGTACGGAGCGGGGGCACGAACACCGGGGAGCTGTTTTTT	CASSVRSGGTNTGELFF
TRBV2	TRBD2	many	TRBJ2-7	TGTGCCAGCAGCGACAATAGCGGGGGGCCATTCCGATTCTACGAGCAGTACTTC	CASSDNSGGPFRFYEQYF
TRBV25-1	.	many	TRBJ1-1	TGTGCCAGCAGTGAATGGGGCAGGAACACTGAAGCTTTCTTT	CASSEWGRNTEAFF
TRBV29-1	.	many	TRBJ1-5	TGCAGCGTTGAGACAAGGCCGTACCCGGTCAGCAATCAGCCCCAGCATTTT	CSVETRPYPVSNQPQHF
TRBV7-9	.	many	TRBJ2-7	TGTGCCAGCAGCCCGGAGGGACTCTACGAGCAGTACTTC	CASSPEGLYEQYF
TRBV6-5	.	many	TRBJ1-4	TGTGCCAGCAGTTCGTCGCTCTCAACTAATGAAAAACTGTTTTTT	CASSSSLSTNEKLFF
TRBV20-1	.	.	TRBJ1-1	TGCAGTGCTAGAGAAAACCCAACCCTTACTGAAGCTTTCTTT	CSARENPTLTEAFF
TRBV4-3	TRBD2	many	TRBJ2-2	TGCGCCAGCGGACCGGGACTAGCGGGGGGAAGGACCGGGGAGCTGTTTTTT	CASGPGLAGGRTGELFF
TRBV11-2	TRBD1	many	TRBJ2-3	TGTGCCAGCAGCCCGGGACAGGGGGTTAGAGTAGATACGCAGTATTTT	CASSPGQGVRVDTQYF
TRBV7-6	.	many	TRBJ2-3	TGTGCCAGCAGCTGGACGGTGCGAGATACGCAGTATTTT	CASSWTVRDTQYF
TRBV24-1	.	many	TRBJ1-2	TGTGCCACCAGTGATGGTAACACCGTCGGCGGCTACACCTTC	CATSDGNTVGGYTF
TRBV18	.	many	TRBJ1-4	TGTGCCAGCTCAAGGGACCTTAATGAAAAACTGTTTTTT	CASSRDLNEKLFF
TRBV19	.	many	TRBJ2-1	TGTGCCAGTAGTATAGAAGCGGCCCTAGTGATTGAGCAGTTCTTC	CASSIEAALVIEQFF
TRBV25-1	TRBD2	many	TRBJ2-5	TGTGCCAGCAGCCATCCGACTAGCGGCCAAGAGACCCAGTACTTC	CASSHPTSGQETQYF
TRBV28	.	.	TRBJ2-3	TGTGCCAGCCATTCTAGGGGGGATACGCAGTATTTT	CASHSRGDTQYF
TRBV6-2/TRBV6-3	TRBD1	many	TRBJ1-5	TGTGCCAGCAGTTTTACAGGGGGCTCGCGGCAGCCCCAGCATTTC	CASSFTGGSRQPQHF
TRBV6-6	.	few	TRBJ1-3	TGTGCCAGCAGCACCCCTGGAAACACCATATATTTT	CASSTPGNTIYF
TRBV7-2	.	.	TRBJ2-1	TGTGCCGTGCACCCGGGGGACTTAAGAATCAATGAGCAGTTCTTC	CAVHPGDLRINEQFF
TRBV25-1	.	.	TRBJ2-7	TGTGCCAGCAGTGAATTGTTCAAAGGTCCCTACGAGCAGTACTTC	CASSELFKGPYEQYF
TRBV7-2	.	few	TRBJ1-4	TGTGCCAGCAGCACCGGGACTCTCGGAGAAAAACTGTTTTTT	CASSTGTLGEKLFF
TRBV6-2/TRBV6-3	.	many	TRBJ2-2	TGTGCCAGCAGTTACCAGGGGCTCTCCCCTCACACCGGGGAGCTGTTTTTT	CASSYQGLSPHTGELFF
TRBV5-5	.	.	TRBJ2-1	TGTGCCAGCAGCACCGGGTCCTTCTACAATGAGCAGTTCTTC	CASSTGSFYNEQFF
TRBV4-1	TRBD2	.	TRBJ2-2	TGCGCCAGCAGCCAAGATCGCTGGACTAGCGGGGGCCCGAACGCCGGGGAGCTGTTCTTT	CASSQDRWTSGGPNAGELFF
TRBV7-8	TRBD2	.	TRBJ2-5	TGTGCCAGCAGCCCGGATGCGGGGGGTTCGAAGGAGACCCAGTACTTC	CASSPDAGGSKETQYF
TRBV28	.	many	TRBJ2-5	TGTGCCAGCAGTTTTATGAGTAGAGGGCAAGAGACCCAGTACTTC	CASSFMSRGQETQYF
TRBV28	.	.	TRBJ2-1	TGTGCCAGCACTATTCCAGGGATATTATACAATGAGCAGTTCTTC	CASTIPGILYNEQFF
TRBV9	.	.	TRBJ2-3	TGTGCCAGCAGCCGACAGACGACGAGGGTCACAGATACGCAGTATTTT	CASSRQTTRVTDTQYF
TRBV6-2/TRBV6-3	.	.	TRBJ2-3	TGTGCCAGCAGAGACTCCTTCCGGGGGTGGACAGATACGCAGTATTTT	CASRDSFRGWTDTQYF
TRBV7-2	.	few	TRBJ2-7	TGTGCCAGCACCCTCGGGGGGCGCCAGGGATACGAGCAGTACTTC	CASTLGGRQGYEQYF
TRBV6-6	TRBD2	few	TRBJ2-5	TGTGCCAGCAGTTTCCTCGCCCGGTGGGAAAGCGGGGGGGCCAAGACCCAGTACTTC	CASSFLARWESGGAKTQYF
TRBV18	.	.	TRBJ2-7	TGTGCCAGCTCCTCCCTCAGGGATCGTTGGGAGCAGTACTTC	CASSSLRDRWEQYF
TRBV6-6	.	few	TRBJ1-2	TGTGCCAGCAGTTTATCTCAGGGAATCAACTATGGCTACACCTTC	CASSLSQGINYGYTF
TRBV7-2	TRBD1	many	TRBJ1-6	TGTGCCAGCAGCTCCCGGACAGGAGGCATAACACCCCTCCACTTT	CASSSRTGGITPLHF
TRBV10-3	.	.	TRBJ2-3	TGTGCCATCAGTGGAGGGGACGGTACGCAGTATTTT	CAISGGDGTQYF
TRBV3-1	.	many	TRBJ1-3	TGTGCCAGCAGCCCTTTTCAACGGACTATCTCTGGAAACACCATATATTTT	CASSPFQRTISGNTIYF
TRBV5-6	.	.	TRBJ1-4	TGTGCCAGCAGCTCGGACTTTGGTGGTGAGAAACTGTTTTTT	CASSSDFGGEKLFF
TRBV5-6	.	many	TRBJ2-7	TGTGCCAGCAGCTTGGTGGAGTCTCCCTACGAGCAGTACTTC	CASSLVESPYEQYF
TRBV19	.	many	TRBJ1-1	TGTGCCAGCCAGACAGCTATGAACACTGAAGCTTTCTTT	CASQTAMNTEAFF
TRBV7-2	TRBD2	few	TRBJ2-2	TGTGCCAGCAGCCTCGGACTAGCGGGGGGGCCCGGGGAGCTGTTTTTT	CASSLGLAGGPGELFF
TRBV10-3	TRBD1	few	TRBJ2-7	TGTGCCATCAGCCAGACAGGGCTCGAGCAGTACTTC	CAISQTGLEQYF
TRBV7-2	.	few	TRBJ1-5	TGTGCCAGCAGGGATGGAAATCAGCCCCAGCATTTT	CASRDGNQPQHF